The 10 T cell receptor beta chains given below trace back to one sample, sequenced in a study of T cell responses to AZD1222 COVID-19 vaccine. Sequencing used immunoSEQ multiplex PCR; TCRdb keeps in-frame clones, though not all of them. This repertoire shows approximately 110,000 clones, 85% to 90% found once; its top ten account for around 4.4%. The sample was peripheral blood, taken 28 days after the second AZD1222 dose. The receptors here all came from an adult who received the AZD1222 COVID-19 vaccine.

The chain joins TRBV30 to TRBJ2-7; D ambiguous. The V end lost 2 bases, the J end lost 2 bases, and 4 bases lay between the germline ends. This CDR3 has 11 residues. CDR1 GTSNPN and CDR2 SVGIG come from the germline V gene (reference sequence). The CDR3 nucleotides read TGTGCCTGGAGTACCCCCTACGAGCAGTACTTC. Residues: CAWSTPYEQYF.

The rearrangement links TRBV6-6 to TRBJ1-4, with D possibly TRBD1 on 5 matching bases. Germline CDR1 MNHNY, CDR2 SVGAGI (reference sequence). V was clipped by 4 bases and J by 2 bases, with 14 bases between them. The length of the CDR3 is 16 residues. This CDR3 reads CASSSVPGLTNEKLFF. CDR3 in DNA: TGTGCCAGCAGTTCTGTGCCAGGGTTGACTAATGAAAAACTGTTTTTT.

The chain is built from TRBV10-3 and TRBJ1-1; tentative D call: TRBD1 (5 bases). The germline V and J ends were trimmed by 5 bases and 1 base, with 11 bases remaining between them. The CDR3 consists of 14 residues. In germline, CDR1 is ENHRY, CDR2 SYGVKD. Here the CDR3 reads CAISSGPQNTEAFF. CDR3 DNA: TGTGCCATCAGTTCGGGGCCGCAGAACACTGAAGCTTTCTTT.

The chain carries TRBV25-1 and TRBJ1-2; TRBD1 aligns across 8 bases. Germline trimming cut 8 bases from V and 8 bases from J; bases unmatched to any gene: 19. The CDR3 runs 16 residues. Germline V gene sequence: CDR1 MGHDK, CDR2 SYGVNS. CDR3 protein: CASGEGAGQGARGYTF. The CDR3 nucleotides are TGTGCCAGCGGGGAAGGGGCTGGGCAGGGGGCGAGAGGCTACACCTTC.

The chain has TRBV11-2 and TRBJ2-7; D not certain. This CDR3 contains 18 residues. V was clipped by 5 bases and J by 2 bases, with 25 bases between them. Germline V gene lookup returns CDR1 SGHAT and CDR2 FQNNGV. The CDR3 region has the DNA TGTGCCAGCAGCCCTTTGCGACGAGACATTTTGCTAACCTACGAGCAGTACTTC. It is translated as CASSPLRRDILLTYEQYF.

The chain combines TRBV18 with TRBJ1-5; D remains unclear. V was cut by 6 bases and J by 1 base, with 13 bases left in between. CDR3 length: 15 residues. Germline values: CDR1 KGHSH, CDR2 LQKENI. The CDR3: CASSPGSGSNQPQHF. CDR3 coding DNA: TGTGCCAGCTCTCCCGGGAGTGGAAGCAATCAGCCCCAGCATTTT.

The chain is built from TRBV27 and TRBJ2-2; 11 nucleotides agree with TRBD2. The CDR3 is 18 residues long. V gave up 3 bases and J gave up 1 base; unmatched junction bases: 7. Germline CDR1 MNHEY, CDR2 SMNVEV (reference sequence). The CDR3 DNA reads as TGTGCCAGCAGTTTTAGGCTAGCGGGGGGCTTGAACACCGGGGAGCTGTTTTTT. Its translation: CASSFRLAGGLNTGELFF.

The V gene is TRBV12-3 or TRBV12-4, the J gene TRBJ2-1; D possibly matches TRBD1 or TRBD2 (5 bases each). The CDR3 is 12 amino acids. The ends were cut back, 7 bases at V and 9 bases at J, with 13 bases in the middle. CDR3 nucleotides: TGTGCCAGCATTAGGGGACCTACTGAGCAGTTCTTC. Protein: CASIRGPTEQFF.

The chain is built from TRBV4-2 and TRBJ2-6; TRBD1 matches 7 bases. The CDR3 has 18 amino acids. Germline CDR1 and CDR2: LGHNA and YNFKEQ. V trimming: 0 bases; J trimming: 4 bases; junction bases outside the gene matches: 9. The CDR3 loop reads CASSQEWDSAVGANVLTF. CDR3 coding DNA: TGTGCCAGCAGCCAAGAATGGGACAGTGCCGTGGGGGCCAACGTCCTGACTTTC.

This clone was seen a handful of times. V is TRBV5-1 and J is TRBJ2-3; no definite D call. Per germline, CDR1 SGHRS and CDR2 YFSETQ. The CDR3 is made up of 12 amino acids. V was pared by 4 bases and J by 0 bases, with 3 bases between. Written as DNA, the CDR3 is TGCGCCAGCAGCGCAAGCACAGATACGCAGTATTTT. Translated, it gives CASSASTDTQYF.